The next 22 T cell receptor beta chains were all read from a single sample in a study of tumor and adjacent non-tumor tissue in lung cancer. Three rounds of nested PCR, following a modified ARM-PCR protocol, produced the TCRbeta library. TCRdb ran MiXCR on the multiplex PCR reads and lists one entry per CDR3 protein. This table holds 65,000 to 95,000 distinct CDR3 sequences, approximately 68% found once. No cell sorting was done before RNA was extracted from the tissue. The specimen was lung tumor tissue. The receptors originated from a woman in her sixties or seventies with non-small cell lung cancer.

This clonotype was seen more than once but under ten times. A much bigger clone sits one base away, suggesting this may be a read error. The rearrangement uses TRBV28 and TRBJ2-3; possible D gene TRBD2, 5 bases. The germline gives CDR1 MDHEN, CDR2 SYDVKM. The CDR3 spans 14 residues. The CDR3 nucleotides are TGTGCCAGCAGCCTAGCCGACCTACCCGATACGCTGTATTTT. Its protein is CASSLADLPDTLYF.

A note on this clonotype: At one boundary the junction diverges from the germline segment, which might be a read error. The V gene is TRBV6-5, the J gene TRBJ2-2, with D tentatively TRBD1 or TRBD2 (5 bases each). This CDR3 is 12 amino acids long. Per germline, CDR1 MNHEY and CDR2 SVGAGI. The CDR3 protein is CAGRRGDGELFF. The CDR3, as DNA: TGTGCCGGCCGACGAGGGGACGGGGAGTTGTTTTTT.

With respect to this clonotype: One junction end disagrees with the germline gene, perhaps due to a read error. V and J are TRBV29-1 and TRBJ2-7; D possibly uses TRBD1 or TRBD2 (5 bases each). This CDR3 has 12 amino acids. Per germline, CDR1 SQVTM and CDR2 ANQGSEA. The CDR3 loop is CSVADNSYEQYF. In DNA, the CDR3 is TGCAGCGTAGCGGACAACTCCTATGAGCAGTACTTC.

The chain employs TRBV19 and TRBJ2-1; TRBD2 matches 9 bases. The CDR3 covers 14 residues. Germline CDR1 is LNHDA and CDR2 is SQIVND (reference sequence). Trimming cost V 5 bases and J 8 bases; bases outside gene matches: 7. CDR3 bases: TGTGCCAGTAGTTGGACTAGCGATGGCGATGAGCAGTTCTTC. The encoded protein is CASSWTSDGDEQFF.

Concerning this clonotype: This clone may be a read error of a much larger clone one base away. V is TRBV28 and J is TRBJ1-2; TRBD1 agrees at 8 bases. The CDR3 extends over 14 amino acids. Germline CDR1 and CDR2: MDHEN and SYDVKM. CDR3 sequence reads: CASSFQTGVGGNTF. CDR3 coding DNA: TGTGCCAGCAGTTTCCAGACAGGGGTGGGTGGCAACACCTTC.

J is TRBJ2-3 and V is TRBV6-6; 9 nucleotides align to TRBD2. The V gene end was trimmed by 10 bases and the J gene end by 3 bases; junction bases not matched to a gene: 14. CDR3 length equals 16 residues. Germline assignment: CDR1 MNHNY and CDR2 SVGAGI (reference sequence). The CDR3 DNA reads TGTGCCATTAGTCGCCTTGCGGGAGGGCCGACAGATACGCAGTATTTT. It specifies CAISRLAGGPTDTQYF.

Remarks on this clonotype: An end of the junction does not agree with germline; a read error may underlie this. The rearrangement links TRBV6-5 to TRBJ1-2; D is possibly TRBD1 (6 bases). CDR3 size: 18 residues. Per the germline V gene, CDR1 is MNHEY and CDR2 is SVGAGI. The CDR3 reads CASSDREGGEIINYGYIF. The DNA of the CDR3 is TGTGCCAGCAGCGATCGAGAGGGGGGGGAAATTATTAATTATGGCTACATCTTC.

The CDR3, as DNA: TGTACTAGCAGCAAAGCAAACAGCTACGAGCAGTACTTC. Its protein is CTSSKANSYEQYF. The J gene is TRBJ2-7, the V gene TRBV21-1. TRBV21-1 is termed a pseudogene. The CDR3 is 13 residues long.

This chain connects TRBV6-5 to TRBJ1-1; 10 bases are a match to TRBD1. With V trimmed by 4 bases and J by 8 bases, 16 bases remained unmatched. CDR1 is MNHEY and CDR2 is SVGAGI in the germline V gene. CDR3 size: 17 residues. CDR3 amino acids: CASSFSRTGGLKTEAFF. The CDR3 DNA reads TGTGCCAGCAGTTTCTCTCGGACAGGGGGATTGAAGACAGAAGCTTTCTTT.

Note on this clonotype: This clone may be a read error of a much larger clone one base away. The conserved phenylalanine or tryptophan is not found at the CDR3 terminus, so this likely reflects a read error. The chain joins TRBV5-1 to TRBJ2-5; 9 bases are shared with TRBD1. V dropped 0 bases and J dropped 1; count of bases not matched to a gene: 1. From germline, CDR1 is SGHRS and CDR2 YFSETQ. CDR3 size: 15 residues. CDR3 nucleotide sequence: TGCGCCAGCAGCTTGGAGGGACAGGGCCAAGAGACCCAGTACCTC. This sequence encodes CASSLEGQGQETQYL.

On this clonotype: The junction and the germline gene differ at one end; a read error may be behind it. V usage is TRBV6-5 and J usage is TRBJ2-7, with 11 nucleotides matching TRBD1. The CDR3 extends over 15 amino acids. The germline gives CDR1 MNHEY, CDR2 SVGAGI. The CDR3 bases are TGTGCCAGCAAGTATAGGGGACAGGGGGACTACGAGCAATACTTC. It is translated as CASKYRGQGDYEQYF.

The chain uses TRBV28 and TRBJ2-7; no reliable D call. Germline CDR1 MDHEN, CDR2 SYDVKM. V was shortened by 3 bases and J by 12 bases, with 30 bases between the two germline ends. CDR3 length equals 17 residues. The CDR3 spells CASSFALPADVSYKLYF. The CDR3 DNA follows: TGTGCCAGCAGTTTTGCCCTCCCGGCCGACGTGTCCTACAAGCTGTACTTC.

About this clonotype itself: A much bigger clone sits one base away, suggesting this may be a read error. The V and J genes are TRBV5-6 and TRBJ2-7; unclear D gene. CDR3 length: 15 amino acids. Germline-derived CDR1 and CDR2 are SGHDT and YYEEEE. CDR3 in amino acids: CVSNDGGWVANEQYF. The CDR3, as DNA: TGTGTCAGCAACGATGGTGGTTGGGTGGCCAACGAGCAGTACTTC. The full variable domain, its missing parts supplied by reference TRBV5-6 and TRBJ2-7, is DAGVTQSPTHLIKTRGQQVTLRCSPKSGHDTVSWYQQALGQGPQFIFQYYEEEERQRGNFPDRFSGHQFPNYSSELNVNALLLGDSALYLCVSNDGGWVANEQYFGPGTRLTVT.

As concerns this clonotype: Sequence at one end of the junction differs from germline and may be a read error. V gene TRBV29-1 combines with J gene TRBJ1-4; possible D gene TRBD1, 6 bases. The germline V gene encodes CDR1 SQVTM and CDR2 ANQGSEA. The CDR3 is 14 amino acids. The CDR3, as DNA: TGCAGCGTCGGACAAGGGGGGACTAATGAAAAACCGCTTTTT. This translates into CSVGQGGTNEKPLF. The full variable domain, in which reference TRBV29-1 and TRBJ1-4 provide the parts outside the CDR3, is SAVISQKPSRDICQRGTSLTIQCQVDSQVTMMFWYRQQPGQSLTLIATANQGSEATYESGFVIDKFPISRPNLTFSTLTVSNMSPEDSSIYLCSVGQGGTNEKPLFGSGTQLSVL.

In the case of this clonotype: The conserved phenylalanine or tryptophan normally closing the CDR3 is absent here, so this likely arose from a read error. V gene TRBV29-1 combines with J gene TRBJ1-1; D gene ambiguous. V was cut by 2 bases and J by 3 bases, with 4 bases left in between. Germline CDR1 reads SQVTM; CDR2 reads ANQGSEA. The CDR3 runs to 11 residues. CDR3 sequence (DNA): TGCAGCGTTGAATGGGACACTGAAGCTTTCCTC. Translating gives CSVEWDTEAFL.

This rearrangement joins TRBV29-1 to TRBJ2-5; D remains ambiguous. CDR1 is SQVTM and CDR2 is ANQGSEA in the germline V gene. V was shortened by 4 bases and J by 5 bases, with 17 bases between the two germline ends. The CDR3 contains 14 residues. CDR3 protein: CSVVATQLLETQYF. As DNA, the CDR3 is TGCAGCGTTGTGGCGACACAGCTTCTTGAGACCCAGTACTTC.

The CDR3 coding sequence is TGTGCCAGCAGCCAAGTAGCGGGGGCGGTTACAGATACGCAGTATTTT. It yields the protein CASSQVAGAVTDTQYF. V is TRBV4-2 and J is TRBJ2-3, with 9 bases matching TRBD2. The J segment lost 3 bases and the V segment lost 1 base, leaving 5 bases of the junction unmatched. CDR3 length equals 16 residues. Germline lookup yields CDR1 LGHNA and CDR2 YNFKEQ.

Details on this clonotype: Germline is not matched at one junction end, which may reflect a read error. CDR3 sequence: CASHSGVGYDYTF. DNA of the CDR3: TGTGCCAGTCATTCGGGAGTTGGCTATGACTACACCTTC. V gene TRBV11-1 combines with J gene TRBJ1-2; D gene uncertain. Germline V CDR1 and CDR2: SGHAT, FQDESV (reference sequence). This CDR3 spans 13 amino acids. Full variable domain (missing parts from reference TRBV11-1 and TRBJ1-2): EAEVAQSPRYKITEKSQAVAFWCDPISGHATLYWYRQILGQGPELLVQFQDESVVDDSQLPKDRFSAERLKGVDSTLKIQPAELGDSAMYLCASHSGVGYDYTFGSGTRLTVV.

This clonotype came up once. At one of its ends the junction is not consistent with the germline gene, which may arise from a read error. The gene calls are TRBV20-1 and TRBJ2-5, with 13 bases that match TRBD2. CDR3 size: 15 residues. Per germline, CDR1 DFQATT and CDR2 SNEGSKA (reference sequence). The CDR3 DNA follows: TGCAATGCTATGACTAGCGGGAGGTTGCGGGAGACCCAGTACTTC. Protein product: CNAMTSGRLRETQYF.

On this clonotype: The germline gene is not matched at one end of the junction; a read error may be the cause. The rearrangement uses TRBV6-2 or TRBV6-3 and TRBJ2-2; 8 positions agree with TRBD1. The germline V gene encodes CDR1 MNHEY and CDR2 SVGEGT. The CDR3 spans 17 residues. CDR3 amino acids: CASSLRDQGANTRELLF. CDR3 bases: TGTGCCAGCAGTCTCCGCGATCAGGGGGCGAACACCCGGGAGCTGTTATTT.

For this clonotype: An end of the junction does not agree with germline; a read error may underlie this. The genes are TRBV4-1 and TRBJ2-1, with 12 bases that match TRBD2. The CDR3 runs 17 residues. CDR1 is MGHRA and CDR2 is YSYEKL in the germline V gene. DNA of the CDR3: TGCGCCTGCAGCCAAGAAGGGCTAGCGGGAGGGTACATTGAGCAGTTCTTC. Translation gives CACSQEGLAGGYIEQFF.

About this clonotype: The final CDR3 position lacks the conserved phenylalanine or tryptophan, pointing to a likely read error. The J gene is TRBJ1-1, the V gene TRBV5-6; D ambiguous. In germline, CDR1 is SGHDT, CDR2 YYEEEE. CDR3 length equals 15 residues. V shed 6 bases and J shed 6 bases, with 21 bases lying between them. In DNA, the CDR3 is TGTGCCAGCACCAATAACCCCCATATACAGTCTGAAGCTTTCATT. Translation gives CASTNNPHIQSEAFI.